This T cell receptor beta chain was captured in a study of T-cell reconstitution after alpha-beta-depleted transplantation in children. Per the germline V gene, CDR1 is MNHNS and CDR2 is SASEGT. This CDR3 is built from 14 residues. With respect to this clonotype: Mismatch with germline at one junction end may stem from a read error.

During its preparation, the TCRbeta library received unique molecular identifiers. TCRdb re-called the PCR reads through MiXCR, storing one row per CDR3 protein. In the table there are approximately 120,000 distinct CDR3 sequences, about 9.6% of which are singletons. The clonotype comes from a girl in the first two years of life who had a stem cell transplant for combined immunodeficiency, so the T cells may come from the graft donor. Sequences were derived from PBMCs, mostly from graft donor cells, sampled 180 days after TCRalphabeta/CD19-depleted stem cell transplant. V gene TRBV6-1 combines with J gene TRBJ2-3; no reliable D call. The CDR3 loop reads CASTEAPLLDTQYF. CDR3 in DNA: TGTGCCAGCACTGAAGCTCCTTTGTTGGATACGCAGTATTTT.